The 14 T cell receptor beta chains listed next were all sequenced from one sample in a study of T cells in Graves' hyperthyroidism and ophthalmopathy. RNA transcripts served as the template for amplifying TCR beta CDR3 regions. HTBI primers drove first-round RT-PCR of the TCR CDR3. From the multiplex PCR reads, TCRdb called clonotypes with MiXCR, one entry per CDR3 protein. The table shows some 370,000 distinct CDR3 sequences, with around 15% occurring only once. Sequenced material: blood. The receptor source for this set is a man aged 45-60 years with Graves' ophthalmopathy.

This sequence joins TRBV19 and TRBJ2-7; 10 bases are a match to TRBD2. Looked up from germline, CDR1 is LNHDA and CDR2 is SQIVND (reference sequence). Trimming at V came to 2 bases and at J to 5 bases, leaving 3 bases not matched to a gene. This CDR3 spans 14 amino acids. The CDR3 bases are TGTGCCAGTAGTATACTAGCGGGAGATAACGAGCAGTACTTC. It specifies CASSILAGDNEQYF. Full variable domain (outside the CDR3, taken from reference TRBV19 and TRBJ2-7): DGGITQSPKYLFRKEGQNVTLSCEQNLNHDAMYWYRQDPGQGLRLIYYSQIVNDFQKGDIAEGYSVSREKKESFPLTVTSAQKNPTAFYLCASSILAGDNEQYFGPGTRLTVT.

This clonotype came up many times. The chain employs TRBV9 and TRBJ1-1; 7 nucleotides align to TRBD1. V was pared by 3 bases and J by 5 bases, with 13 bases of the junction left unmatched. There are 16 residues in the CDR3. Germline V gene sequence: CDR1 SGDLS, CDR2 YYNGEE. The CDR3 spells CASSDRDRKDRTEAFF. CDR3 coding DNA: TGTGCCAGCAGCGACCGGGACAGAAAGGATAGGACTGAAGCTTTCTTT.

This clonotype was detected ten times or more. The chain combines TRBV30 with TRBJ1-1; no firm D call. Germline values: CDR1 GTSNPN, CDR2 SVGIG (reference sequence). V was shortened by 2 bases and J by 0 bases, with 7 bases between the two germline ends. The CDR3 is made up of 13 amino acids. CDR3 coding DNA: TGTGCCTGGAGTACTTATATGAACACTGAAGCTTTCTTT. This encodes CAWSTYMNTEAFF.

This clonotype was counted many times. V is TRBV3-1 and J is TRBJ2-3; 7 bases line up with TRBD2. Germline V lookup: CDR1 LGHDT, CDR2 YNNKEL (reference sequence). Trimming at V came to 5 bases and at J to 5 bases, leaving 13 bases not matched to a gene. The CDR3 has 16 amino acids. The DNA for the CDR3 is TGTGCCAGCAGCACGCTGGGGGGGAGGGCCGGAGATACGCAGTATTTT. Translated: CASSTLGGRAGDTQYF.

This clonotype was seen repeatedly, ten times or more. The J gene is TRBJ2-3, the V gene TRBV5-1; D unclear. Germline assignment: CDR1 SGHRS and CDR2 YFSETQ. Trimming took 4 bases from V and 2 from J, leaving 14 bases between them. The CDR3 consists of 15 residues. CDR3 amino acids: CASSIGSGTTDTQYF. As DNA, the CDR3 is TGCGCCAGCAGCATTGGATCCGGAACCACAGATACGCAGTATTTT.

This clonotype was counted ten times or more. The CDR3 nucleotides are TGCGCCAGCAGCTTGGAAGACTATGGCTACACCTTC. This gives the protein CASSLEDYGYTF. This rearrangement joins TRBV5-1 to TRBJ1-2, with D unresolved. Trimming left V 0 bases short and J 3 bases short, with 3 bases between. The CDR3 loop spans 12 amino acids. Germline CDR1 and CDR2: SGHRS and YFSETQ. Using reference TRBV5-1 and TRBJ1-2 for the parts outside the CDR3, the full variable domain is KAGVTQTPRYLIKTRGQQVTLSCSPISGHRSVSWYQQTPGQGLQFLFEYFSETQRNKGNFPGRFSGRQFSNSRSEMNVSTLELGDSALYLCASSLEDYGYTFGSGTRLTVV.

A word on this clonotype: One base away lies a much larger clone, so this may be a sequencing read error. This chain connects TRBV11-2 to TRBJ2-5, with unresolved D. The CDR3 contains 12 residues. Germline CDR1 and CDR2: SGHAT and FQNNGV. The CDR3: CASTLTQETQCF. CDR3 DNA: TGTGCCAGCACCCTTACCCAAGAGACCCAGTGCTTC. The entire variable domain, with the rest obtained from reference TRBV11-2 and TRBJ2-5, is as follows: EAGVAQSPRYKIIEKRQSVAFWCNPISGHATLYWYQQILGQGPKLLIQFQNNGVVDDSQLPKDRFSAERLKGVDSTLKIQPAKLEDSAVYLCASTLTQETQCFGPGTRLLVL.

This clonotype was counted many times. The gene calls are TRBV29-1 and TRBJ1-2; TRBD1 might be the D (6 bases). The V and J ends lost 6 bases and 6 bases respectively, with 14 bases between them. This CDR3 is built from 12 residues. Germline V CDR1 and CDR2: SQVTM, ANQGSEA. The CDR3 reads CSVETGTHGYTF. CDR3 in DNA: TGCAGCGTGGAAACAGGGACACATGGCTACACCTTC.

The rearrangement joins TRBV29-1 to TRBJ1-2; no definite D call. V was cut by 4 bases and J by 3 bases, with 6 bases left in between. This CDR3 contains 11 residues. Per germline, CDR1 SQVTM and CDR2 ANQGSEA. The DNA of the CDR3 is TGCAGCGTTGTAAGGGACTATGGCTACACCTTC. Translated, it gives CSVVRDYGYTF.

Many counts were recorded for this clonotype. DNA of the CDR3: TGTGCCAGCAGCCTAACTAGCGGGAACTACAATGAGCAGTTCTTC. Amino acids: CASSLTSGNYNEQFF. The chain couples TRBV11-2 to TRBJ2-1; 10 positions match TRBD2. Germline V lookup: CDR1 SGHAT, CDR2 FQNNGV. Trimming cost V 5 bases and J 3 bases; bases outside gene matches: 4. The CDR3 extends over 15 amino acids.

V gene TRBV14 combines with J gene TRBJ2-3; D is uncertain. V lost 6 bases and J 0 bases, leaving 10 bases between the germline ends. There are 14 residues in the CDR3. Germline V gene sequence: CDR1 SGHDN, CDR2 FVKESK. This chain's CDR3 is CASRQPGSTDTQYF. The DNA for the CDR3 is TGTGCCAGCAGACAACCAGGCAGCACAGATACGCAGTATTTT.

This clonotype was found many times. The V gene is TRBV7-9, the J gene TRBJ1-4, with 7 bases matching TRBD1. The CDR3 has 12 residues. Germline CDR1 and CDR2: SEHNR and FQNEAQ (reference sequence). After removal of 11 bases from V and 6 bases from J, the junction contained 6 bases not matched to a gene. The CDR3 DNA reads as TGTGCCGGACAGGTCGAAGATGAAAAACTGTTTTTT. Translation: CAGQVEDEKLFF.

This clonotype was seen a few times. The chain employs TRBV5-1 and TRBJ2-1, with D maybe TRBD1 (6 bases). The germline CDR1 and CDR2 sequences are SGHRS and YFSETQ. This CDR3 has 15 amino acids. The V gene lost 0 bases and the J gene lost 4 bases, with 11 bases spanning the gap. The CDR3 DNA reads TGCGCCAGCAGCTTGGAGGGACAAGAGTACAATGAGCAGTTCTTC. Its protein is CASSLEGQEYNEQFF.

The CDR3 DNA sequence: TGTGCCAGCAGTTTAAGTGGCCGGTACGAGCAGTACTTC. It specifies CASSLSGRYEQYF. This rearrangement joins TRBV12-3 or TRBV12-4 to TRBJ2-7; D gene uncertain. The CDR3 length is 13 residues. The V gene lost 2 bases and the J gene lost 4 bases, with 9 bases spanning the gap.